This TCR beta chain was captured by sequencing in a study of technical replicates of blood from a handful of donors listed by TCRdb under 2017. Library creation used the immunoSEQ multiplex PCR assay. Here the immuneACCESS table is served through TCRdb, limited to in-frame sequences with V and J called. Missing clones are a known gap in these copies; in checked studies unresolved V genes cover under half, and the rest lacks a known reason. The sample contains tens of thousands of clones, 85% to 95% of them found a single time. About 0.22% of the sample comes from the top ten. With regard to this clone: It lacks a known antigen. Per-base quality was not reported, and no clone a single base away is much larger than it.

The CDR3 spans 13 residues, from the cysteine through the phenylalanine. Kept here is only the CDR3 DNA, which spans 39 bases and is read in frame from base 1. CDR1 and CDR2 were assigned from the germline V gene as MNHEY and SVGAGI. Between the V and J ends, shortened by 5 bases and 1 base respectively, the junction contains 8 bases. Recombination joined TRBV6-5 with TRBJ2-5; no D gene is confidently identified. The material sequenced was T cells isolated from PBMCs. The sequence was obtained from a human donor in good health. The CDR3 protein is CASSTYGQETQYF. The base sequence is TGTGCCAGCAGTACCTATGGCCAAGAGACCCAGTACTTC.